This is a list of T cell receptor beta chains from one sample in a study of control samples from healthy donors and cancer patients. Repertoires were generated with immunoSEQ multiplex PCR, while TCRdb's copy carries only in-frame clones and drops some. This table has 75,000 to 95,000 clones, more than 70% appearing once. The sequenced sample was blood. These TCRs come from a woman in her 50s in good health. Each CDR3 is given with its conserved first and last residue. A D gene is named only where the DNA matches it firmly. Clone size is given for some rows only: seen once, a few or many times, or a class if the clone is expanded.

V gene	J gene	D gene	clone size	CDR3 DNA	CDR3 protein
TRBV6-2/TRBV6-3	TRBJ1-6	.	.	TGTGCCAGCAGTTACTCTTCAGTGTTTACACCCCTCCACTTT	CASSYSSVFTPLHF
TRBV6-6	TRBJ2-7	TRBD1	.	TGTGCCAGCAGTCATACAGGGGATTTCTACGAGCAGTACTTC	CASSHTGDFYEQYF
TRBV6-5	TRBJ1-2	TRBD1	.	TGTGCCAGCTCAACTACCGGGACAGAATATGGCTACACCTTC	CASSTTGTEYGYTF
TRBV10-3	TRBJ2-2	TRBD2	.	TGTGCCGCAGCGGGGGCGAACACCGGGGAGCTGTTTTTT	CAAAGANTGELFF
TRBV30	TRBJ2-7	TRBD2	medium-sized	TGTGCCTGGAGTGTACTCCGGGGGGACGAGCAGTACTTC	CAWSVLRGDEQYF
TRBV25-1	TRBJ1-3	.	once	TGTGCCAGCAGTGATGGGGAGGGCTATATTGATGGCACCATATATTTT	CASSDGEGYIDGTIYF
TRBV18	TRBJ1-2	.	once	TGTGCCAGCTCACTGGACATAGGCTACACCTTC	CASSLDIGYTF
TRBV20-1	TRBJ1-2	.	.	TGCAGTGCTAGCACGATTGCCGGCTACACCTTT	CSASTIAGYTF
TRBV4-2	TRBJ2-6	.	.	TGTGCCAGCAGCCAAGATGAACTGCGACCAAGTTACTCTGGGGCCAACGTCCTGACTTTC	CASSQDELRPSYSGANVLTF
TRBV6-5	TRBJ1-4	TRBD1	once	TGTGCCAGCAGTTCCGGACAGGGACTTAATGAAAAACTGTTTTTT	CASSSGQGLNEKLFF
TRBV11-2	TRBJ1-2	.	.	TGTGCCAGCAGCTTAGTTGAGGGCTACACCTTC	CASSLVEGYTF
TRBV3-1/TRBV3-2	TRBJ1-1	.	.	TGTGCCAGCAGCCAACTCCAGGAAGCTTTCTTT	CASSQLQEAFF
TRBV30	TRBJ1-1	.	.	TGTGCCTGGAGTGCCTCCAGGGGAACTGAAGCTTTCTTT	CAWSASRGTEAFF
TRBV27	TRBJ1-4	.	.	TGTGCCAGCAGTTCCCACGGTGCGACTAATGAAAAACTGTTTTTT	CASSSHGATNEKLFF
TRBV24-1	TRBJ2-1	.	.	TGTGCCACCAGTGATTGGGGTGGCAATGAGCAGTTCTTC	CATSDWGGNEQFF
TRBV7-8	TRBJ2-1	TRBD2	few	TGTGCCAGCCGAAAAAGCGGGAATTACAATGAGCAGTTCTTC	CASRKSGNYNEQFF
TRBV6-5	TRBJ1-2	.	.	TGTGCCAGCCGAACAGGGAGTCATGGCTACACCTTC	CASRTGSHGYTF
TRBV18	TRBJ2-7	.	.	TGTGCCAGCTCACCGGCGTCGGGGTACGAGCAGTACTTC	CASSPASGYEQYF
TRBV30	TRBJ1-3	.	.	TGTGCCTGGAGTGTAAACGGAGGATCTGGAAACACCATATATTTT	CAWSVNGGSGNTIYF
TRBV6-6	TRBJ1-5	TRBD1	.	TGTGCCAGCAGACATGGGACAGGGTGGCAGCCCCAGCATTTT	CASRHGTGWQPQHF
TRBV6-5	TRBJ1-1	.	.	TGTGCCAGCAGTTACTCTTCAGGGGCAAACACTGAAGCTTTCTTT	CASSYSSGANTEAFF
TRBV19	TRBJ1-1	.	.	TGTGCCAGTAGGAGTGCCCCCGGCACTGAAGCTTTCTTT	CASRSAPGTEAFF
TRBV11-2	TRBJ2-3	.	.	TGTGCCAGCAGCTTGGAAGTACGGGGGATCTCGCAGTATTTT	CASSLEVRGISQYF
TRBV9	TRBJ1-6	.	.	TGTGCCAGCAGGAGTCCAGGGGAAGGGTCACCCCTCCACTTT	CASRSPGEGSPLHF
TRBV7-9	TRBJ2-7	.	.	TGTGCCAGCAGCGCTCCGGGCCAGGACTACGAGCAGTACTTC	CASSAPGQDYEQYF
TRBV10-1	TRBJ1-5	TRBD1	.	TGCGCCAGCAGTGGGACAGGGGGCGTAGGACAGCCCCAGCATTTT	CASSGTGGVGQPQHF
TRBV5-4	TRBJ2-3	TRBD2	.	TGTGCCAGCAGCCGGGGGGGGCGGGGGGGCACAGATACGCAGTATTTT	CASSRGGRGGTDTQYF
TRBV2	TRBJ1-1	.	.	TGTGCCAGCAGTGGTTACATGAACACTGAAGCTTTCTTT	CASSGYMNTEAFF
TRBV6-2/TRBV6-3	TRBJ1-4	.	.	TGTGCCAGCAGCGCGACAGGACCGAGTGAAAAACTGTTTTTT	CASSATGPSEKLFF
TRBV29-1	TRBJ1-1	.	once	TGCAGCGTTGGGGAGGGGAACACTGAAGCTTTCTTT	CSVGEGNTEAFF
TRBV5-4	TRBJ1-1	.	.	TGTGCCAGCGAGGCGGGGGAAGGCACTGAAGCTTTCTTT	CASEAGEGTEAFF